This T cell receptor (beta chain) came from a study of blood T cell repertoires in COVID-19. Turning to the study itself: Whether acute or convalescent, the COVID-19 samples came from the United States, Italy and Spain. Nucleic acid was either cDNA or gDNA, and it came from T cells, B-cell-depleted T cells, or PBMCs.

This clone has just a few counts. Participants were aged about 18 to 90 years from around 24 US areas. The table came from immunoSEQ multiplex PCR; TCRdb's copy has only in-frame clones and leaves some out. The repertoire has a few hundred thousand clones, 85% of them found once; the top ten carry roughly 20%. Germline V gene data show CDR1 as SGDLS and CDR2 as YYNGEE. V lost 0 bases and J lost 1; bases outside the gene matches: 10. The CDR3 length is 18 residues. The sample taken for sequencing was PBMCs or T cells enriched from blood (not recorded which). This chain connects TRBV9 to TRBJ2-7; 10 bases line up with TRBD2. The sequence was obtained from a man between 40 and 49 years old who had recovered from COVID-19. The CDR3 DNA reads as TGTGCCAGCAGCGTAGTTCTAGCGGGAGAGTTTAGGTCCTACGAGCAGTACTTC. Its translation: CASSVVLAGEFRSYEQYF.